The 8 T cell receptor beta chains below come from one sample, sequenced in a study of blood T cells in healthy people across ages. Primed by a sample-barcoded 5' primer and a J-beta primer mix, a second PCR proceeded for about 6 to 11 cycles. Via MiXCR, TCRdb re-called the 5' RACE reads, giving one row per CDR3 protein. The sample lists 700,000 or so distinct CDR3 sequences, 22% occurring once. The sequenced sample consisted of blood. Receptors originate from a man aged 65 to 85 in good health.

This chain uses TRBV29-1 with TRBJ2-5; TRBD2 might be the D (7 bases). Trimming removed 3 bases at V and 2 bases at J, with 13 bases between. The CDR3 extends over 14 amino acids. Germline V gene data show CDR1 as SQVTM and CDR2 as ANQGSEA. This CDR3 is CSVDGGPVQETQYF. DNA for the CDR3: TGCAGCGTTGACGGGGGGCCGGTGCAAGAGACCCAGTACTTC.

This clonotype occurred a few times. The genes are TRBV6-2 or TRBV6-3 and TRBJ2-1; 9 nucleotides line up with TRBD2. This CDR3 region has 16 residues. The germline CDR1 and CDR2 sequences are MNHEY and SVGEGT. V lost 4 bases and J lost 4; bases outside the gene matches: 8. CDR3 nucleotide sequence: TGTGCCAGCAGTTTCACTCCGGGACTAGCTTACAATGAGCAGTTCTTC. Residues: CASSFTPGLAYNEQFF.

V and J are TRBV21-1 and TRBJ1-5. TRBV21-1 is given as a pseudogene. The CDR3 extends over 14 amino acids. CDR3 nucleotides: TGTGTCCTGGATCTACGCGACTTTCAACAGCCCCAGCATTTT. Residues: CVLDLRDFQQPQHF.

DNA for the CDR3: TGTGCCAGCAGCTTTGGACAGGCCCGTTTTTATGGCTACACCTTC. This sequence encodes CASSFGQARFYGYTF. The chain couples TRBV7-9 to TRBJ1-2; 7 bases align to TRBD1. Germline-derived CDR1 and CDR2 are SEHNR and FQNEAQ (reference sequence). The CDR3 loop spans 15 amino acids. Trimming at V came to 3 bases and at J to 5 bases, leaving 9 bases not matched to a gene.

V is TRBV29-1 and J is TRBJ2-5; the match to TRBD1 covers 9 bases. Gene TRBJ2-7 matches the end of the DNA better, so the J call may be wrong. Germline-derived CDR1 and CDR2 are SQVTM and ANQGSEA. The CDR3 loop spans 12 amino acids. CDR3 protein: CSVVGQGYEQYV. The CDR3 DNA is TGCAGCGTTGTCGGACAGGGGTACGAGCAGTACGTC.

The sample holds a few counts of this clonotype. The rearrangement uses TRBV28 and TRBJ1-6, with D unresolved. This CDR3 is built from 12 residues. The V end was cut by 3 bases, the J end by 11 bases, with 8 bases between. Germline V lookup: CDR1 MDHEN, CDR2 SYDVKM. The CDR3 sequence is CASSLVVAPLHF. CDR3 DNA: TGTGCCAGCAGTTTGGTGGTTGCACCCCTCCACTTT.

V and J are TRBV20-1 and TRBJ2-2; D might be TRBD1 (6 bases). The germline V and J ends were trimmed by 5 bases and 6 bases, with 19 bases remaining between them. This CDR3 has 15 amino acids. Germline CDR1 is DFQATT and CDR2 is SNEGSKA (reference sequence). The DNA of the CDR3 is TGCAGTGCTCGAACCGGGACACCCAGGGCCGGGGAGCTGTTTTTT. It is translated as CSARTGTPRAGELFF.

A few counts support this clonotype. The CDR3 coding sequence is TGTGCCAGCAGCACCAGCGCGTGGACAGGGGGGATTTCACCCCTCCACTTT. Its translation is CASSTSAWTGGISPLHF. V is TRBV7-2 and J is TRBJ1-6; 10 bases fit TRBD1. Germline CDR1 is SGHTA and CDR2 is FQGNSA. With V trimmed by 5 bases and J by 9 bases, 13 bases remained unmatched. This CDR3 is 17 amino acids long.